The 7 T cell receptor beta chains below all came from one sample that was sequenced in a study of spatial heterogeneity in lung cancer. Notes on the study in general: For expanded intratumoral alpha and beta TCRs, counts tracked tumor mutation counts.

Time point indicated: sample taken at primary tumor resection. TCRdb passed the 5' RACE reads through MiXCR, listing each CDR3 protein once. In the table there are approximately 94,000 distinct CDR3 sequences, 3.5% to 5% of which are singletons. Their specific antigens are unknown. Material: lung tumor tissue, obtained at surgery. The receptors here all came from a male donor with early-stage non-small cell lung cancer.

This clonotype was found many times. V usage is TRBV5-1 and J usage is TRBJ1-6; TRBD1 matches 8 bases. The length of the CDR3 is 14 residues. Trimming cost V 2 bases and J 6 bases; bases outside gene matches: 1. Per the germline V gene, CDR1 is SGHRS and CDR2 is YFSETQ. CDR3: CASSLDRGNSPLHF. In nucleotides, the CDR3 is TGCGCCAGCAGCTTAGACAGGGGTAATTCACCCCTCCACTTT. The whole variable domain, remainder taken from reference TRBV5-1 and TRBJ1-6, is KAGVTQTPRYLIKTRGQQVTLSCSPISGHRSVSWYQQTPGQGLQFLFEYFSETQRNKGNFPGRFSGRQFSNSRSEMNVSTLELGDSALYLCASSLDRGNSPLHFGNGTRLTVT.

In this sample, this clonotype turned up a few times. This chain uses TRBV3-1 with TRBJ2-1; 14 bases line up with TRBD2. The trim removed 7 bases at V and 8 bases at J, leaving 4 bases unmatched. Germline V CDR1 and CDR2: LGHDT, YNNKEL (reference sequence). This CDR3 has 14 residues. CDR3 residues: CASKGTSGSYEQFF. In DNA form, the CDR3 reads TGTGCCAGCAAGGGGACTAGCGGGAGTTATGAGCAGTTCTTC.

This clonotype has a count of ten or more. The V and J genes are TRBV20-1 and TRBJ2-3; D is uncertain. V was shortened by 0 bases and J by 4 bases, with 8 bases between the two germline ends. Germline V gives CDR1 DFQATT, CDR2 SNEGSKA (reference sequence). The CDR3 has 13 residues. The CDR3 protein is CSAREGWADTQYF. CDR3 bases: TGCAGTGCTAGAGAGGGTTGGGCAGATACGCAGTATTTT.

This clonotype is categorized as large. The chain couples TRBV28 to TRBJ2-7; D gene unclear. The V end lost 2 bases, the J end lost 0 bases, and 8 bases lay between the germline ends. The CDR3 length is 14 residues. Germline CDR1 and CDR2: MDHEN and SYDVKM. In nucleotides, the CDR3 is TGTGCCAGCAGTTTAATCGCTCTCTCCTACGAGCAGTACTTC. Translating gives CASSLIALSYEQYF.

This clonotype was observed at least ten times. V usage is TRBV6-6 and J usage is TRBJ2-7, with TRBD1 identical over 10 bases. The trim removed 6 bases at V and 6 bases at J, leaving 11 bases unmatched. Germline V lookup: CDR1 MNHNY, CDR2 SVGAGI (reference sequence). The CDR3 totals 15 residues. CDR3 loop: CASRQTGGQVGEQYF. As DNA, the CDR3 is TGTGCCAGCAGGCAGACAGGGGGCCAAGTGGGCGAGCAGTACTTC.

The table lists this clonotype with many counts. The chain recombines TRBV12-3 or TRBV12-4 with TRBJ1-6; D gene ambiguous. The CDR3 totals 14 residues. The V end was cut by 6 bases, the J end by 9 bases, with 15 bases between. The CDR3 nucleotides are TGTGCCAGCAGCTTCGTCACCAGCGGTTCACCCCTCCACTTT. Encoded protein: CASSFVTSGSPLHF.

This clonotype was seen many times. V gene TRBV20-1 combines with J gene TRBJ2-3; 8 bases agree with TRBD2. J was trimmed by 5 bases and V by 3 bases; bases with no gene match: 7. CDR3 length: 14 amino acids. Germline V gene lookup returns CDR1 DFQATT and CDR2 SNEGSKA (reference sequence). This chain's CDR3 is CSASSGTLGDTQYF. Here the CDR3 DNA reads TGCAGTGCTAGTAGCGGGACCCTTGGAGATACGCAGTATTTT.